The 10 T cell receptor beta chains in this list originate from one sample, sequenced in a study of blood T cell repertoires in COVID-19 (dated by TCRdb to between 2020 and 2021). Library preparation used the immunoSEQ multiplex PCR assay. TCRdb obtained this table from immuneACCESS and retained in-frame rearrangements with V and J assigned. These tables miss some clones; where compared with another copy, unresolved V genes account for less than half of the shortfall, and the remainder is unexplained. The table for this sample lists about 140,000 clones; 84% of them were counted only once. The biggest ten clones account for more than 3% of the sample. Sequenced: PBMCs or T cells enriched from blood (not recorded which). The receptors stem from a woman aged 50 to 65 with acute COVID-19.

This clone was observed once. This rearrangement joins TRBV6-6 to TRBJ1-1; maybe TRBD1 (6 bases). Deletions cut 7 bases from V and 3 bases from J, with 15 bases between. The CDR3 is 14 amino acids. The V gene's germline CDR1 is MNHNY and CDR2 SVGAGI (reference sequence). The CDR3 is CASIDQGTDTEAFF. CDR3 bases: TGTGCCAGCATCGACCAGGGGACGGACACTGAAGCTTTCTTT.

V is TRBV19 and J is TRBJ1-1, with TRBD1 identical over 7 bases. Germline V gene sequence: CDR1 LNHDA, CDR2 SQIVND (reference sequence). Trimming cost V 4 bases and J 1 base; bases outside gene matches: 9. The CDR3 covers 16 residues. CDR3 bases: TGTGCCAGTAGTACCGCTTACTACAGGGGGAACACTGAAGCTTTCTTT. Amino acid sequence: CASSTAYYRGNTEAFF.

This chain connects TRBV6-5 to TRBJ2-1, with no clear D. CDR1 is MNHEY and CDR2 is SVGAGI in the germline V gene. V gave up 8 bases and J gave up 5 bases, with 16 bases separating them. CDR3 size: 14 residues. CDR3 region: CASLLPSLNNEQFF. CDR3 sequence (DNA): TGTGCCAGCCTACTGCCCTCCCTTAACAATGAGCAGTTCTTC.

V is TRBV6-6 and J is TRBJ1-1, with TRBD1 matching 7 bases. Germline CDR1 and CDR2: MNHNY and SVGAGI (reference sequence). The J segment lost 5 bases and the V segment lost 6 bases, leaving 12 bases of the junction unmatched. The CDR3 length is 15 residues. The CDR3 spells CASSYSPGGRTEAFF. The CDR3 region has the DNA TGTGCCAGCAGCTATAGTCCAGGGGGACGAACTGAAGCTTTCTTT.

V gene TRBV5-1 combines with J gene TRBJ2-7; 9 positions agree with TRBD2. Germline V CDR1 and CDR2: SGHRS, YFSETQ. V was pared by 1 base and J by 5 bases, with 7 bases of the junction left unmatched. The length of the CDR3 is 15 residues. CDR3 DNA sequence: TGCGCCAGCAGCTTGCAGCGAGCGGGAGGAAACGAGCAGTACTTC. This translates into CASSLQRAGGNEQYF.

This clone was counted a single time. The gene calls are TRBV7-3 and TRBJ2-1; 10 bases are a match to TRBD1. The CDR3 consists of 16 residues. J was trimmed by 6 bases and V by 5 bases; bases with no gene match: 10. Germline lookup yields CDR1 SGHTA and CDR2 FQGTGA. In DNA, the CDR3 is TGTGCCAGCAGCATCACCGGGACAGGGGCCTCCAATGAGCAGTTCTTC. Amino acid sequence: CASSITGTGASNEQFF. Full variable domain (rest looked up from reference TRBV7-3 and TRBJ2-1): GAGVSQTPSNKVTEKGKYVELRCDPISGHTALYWYRQSLGQGPEFLIYFQGTGAADDSGLPNDRFFAVRPEGSVSTLKIQRTERGDSAVYLCASSITGTGASNEQFFGPGTRLTVL.

The chain uses TRBV19 and TRBJ1-1; 11 bases agree with TRBD1. This CDR3 is 15 amino acids long. Trimming at V came to 7 bases and at J to 4 bases, leaving 8 bases not matched to a gene. Germline V CDR1 and CDR2: LNHDA, SQIVND (reference sequence). The DNA for the CDR3 is TGTGCCAGTAACCCTTGGACAGGGGGCTTCACTGAAGCTTTCTTT. This sequence encodes CASNPWTGGFTEAFF.

The chain's CDR3 is CATANPGGSYEQYF. CDR3 nucleotides: TGTGCCACCGCAAATCCGGGGGGGTCCTACGAGCAGTACTTC. This chain connects TRBV6-5 to TRBJ2-7, with TRBD2 identical over 8 bases. Germline CDR1 is MNHEY and CDR2 is SVGAGI. V trimming: 10 bases; J trimming: 1 base; junction bases outside the gene matches: 9. The CDR3 has 14 amino acids.

The chain recombines TRBV5-6 with TRBJ2-2, with 16 bases matching TRBD2. Germline V gene sequence: CDR1 SGHDT, CDR2 YYEEEE. V lost 4 bases to trimming and J lost 1 base; unmatched junction nucleotides: 4. The CDR3 is 18 residues long. CDR3 sequence: CASSGTSGRAGNTGELFF. CDR3 coding DNA: TGTGCCAGCAGCGGGACTAGCGGGAGGGCCGGGAACACCGGGGAGCTGTTTTTT.

V usage is TRBV11-2 and J usage is TRBJ2-3; weak D call: TRBD1 (5 bases). In germline, CDR1 is SGHAT, CDR2 FQNNGV. This CDR3 comprises 16 residues. V was pared by 3 bases and J by 1 base, with 14 bases between. Here the CDR3 DNA reads TGTGCCAGCAGCTTCCTTATTGGGGCTGGCACAGATACGCAGTATTTT. Its protein is CASSFLIGAGTDTQYF.